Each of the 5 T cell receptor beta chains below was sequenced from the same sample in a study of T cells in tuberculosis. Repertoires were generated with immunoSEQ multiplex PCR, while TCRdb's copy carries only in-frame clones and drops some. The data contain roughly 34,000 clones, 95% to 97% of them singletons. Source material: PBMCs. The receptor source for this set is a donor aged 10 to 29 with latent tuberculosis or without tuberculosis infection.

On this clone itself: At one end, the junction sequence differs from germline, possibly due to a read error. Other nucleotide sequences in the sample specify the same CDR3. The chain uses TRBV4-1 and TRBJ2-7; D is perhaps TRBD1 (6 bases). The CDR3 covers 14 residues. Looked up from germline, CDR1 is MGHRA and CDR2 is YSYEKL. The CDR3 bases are TGCGCCAGCAGCCCGGACAGCCACCCCTATGAGCAGTACTTC. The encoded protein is CASSPDSHPYEQYF.

This chain's CDR3 is CASMLAGELYEQYF. CDR3 DNA sequence: TGTGCCAGCATGTTAGCGGGAGAACTGTACGAGCAGTACTTC. The rearrangement uses TRBV6-6 and TRBJ2-7; 9 bases match TRBD2. Trimming took 7 bases from V and 4 from J; bases not matched to a gene: 8. This CDR3 region has 14 residues. The germline V gene has CDR1 MNHNY and CDR2 SVGAGI (reference sequence).

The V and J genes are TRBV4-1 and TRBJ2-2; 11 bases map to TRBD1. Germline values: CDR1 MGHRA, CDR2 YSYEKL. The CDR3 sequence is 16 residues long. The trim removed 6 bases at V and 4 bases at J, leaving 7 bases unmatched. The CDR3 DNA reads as TGCGCCAGCAGGCGGACAGGGGGCAGGGTCACCGGGGAGCTGTTTTTT. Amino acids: CASRRTGGRVTGELFF.

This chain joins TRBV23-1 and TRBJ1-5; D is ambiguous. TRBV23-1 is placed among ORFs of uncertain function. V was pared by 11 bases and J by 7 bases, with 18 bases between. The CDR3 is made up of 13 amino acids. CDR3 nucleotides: TGCGCCGCCACCGGGATCCCCATACAGCCCCAGCATTTT. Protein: CAATGIPIQPQHF.

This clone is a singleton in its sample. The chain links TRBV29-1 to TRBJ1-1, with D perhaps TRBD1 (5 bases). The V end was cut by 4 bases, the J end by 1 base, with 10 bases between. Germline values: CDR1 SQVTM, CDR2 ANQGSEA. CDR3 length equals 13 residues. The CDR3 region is CSVGGAGNTEAFF. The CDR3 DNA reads TGCAGCGTTGGTGGGGCAGGGAACACTGAAGCTTTCTTT.